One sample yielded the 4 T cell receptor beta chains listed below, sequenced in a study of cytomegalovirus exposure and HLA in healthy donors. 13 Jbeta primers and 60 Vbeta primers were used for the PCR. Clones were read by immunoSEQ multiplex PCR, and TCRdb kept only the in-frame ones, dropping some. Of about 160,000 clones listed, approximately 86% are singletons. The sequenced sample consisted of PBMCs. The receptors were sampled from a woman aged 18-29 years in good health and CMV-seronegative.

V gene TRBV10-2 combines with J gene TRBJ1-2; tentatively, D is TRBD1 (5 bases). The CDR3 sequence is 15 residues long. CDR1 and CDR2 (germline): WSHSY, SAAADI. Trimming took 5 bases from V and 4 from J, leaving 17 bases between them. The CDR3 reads CASSTETVSSYGYTF. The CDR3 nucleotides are TGCGCCAGCAGTACTGAGACAGTGTCTAGCTATGGCTACACCTTC.

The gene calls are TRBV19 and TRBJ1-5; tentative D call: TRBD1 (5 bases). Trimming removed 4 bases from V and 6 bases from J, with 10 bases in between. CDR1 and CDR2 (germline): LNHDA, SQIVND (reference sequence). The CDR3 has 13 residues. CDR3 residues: CASSNGGSQPQHF. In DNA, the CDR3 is TGTGCCAGTAGTAACGGGGGAAGTCAGCCCCAGCATTTT.

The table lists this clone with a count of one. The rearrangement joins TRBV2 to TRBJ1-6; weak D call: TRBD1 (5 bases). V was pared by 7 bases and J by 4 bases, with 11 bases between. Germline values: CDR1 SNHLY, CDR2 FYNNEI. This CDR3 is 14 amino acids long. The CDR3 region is CASTLRTYNSPLHF. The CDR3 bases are TGTGCCAGCACCCTACGGACATATAATTCACCCCTCCACTTT.

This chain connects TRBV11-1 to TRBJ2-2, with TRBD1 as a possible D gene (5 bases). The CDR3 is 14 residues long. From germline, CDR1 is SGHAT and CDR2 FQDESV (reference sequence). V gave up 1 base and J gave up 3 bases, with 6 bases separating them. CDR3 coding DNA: TGTGCCAGCAGCTTAGACAGGCACACCGGGGAGCTGTTTTTT. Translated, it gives CASSLDRHTGELFF.